One sample yielded the 9 T cell receptor beta chains listed below, sequenced in a study of post-analysis software for immune sequencing data. Study-level findings and limits: TRBV5-6, TRBV5-1 and TRBV20-1 belonged to a set of about 5 TRBV segments that were more frequent in patients than controls.

What these receptors recognize is not known. Unique molecular identifiers had been added to the TCR beta cDNA libraries. TCRdb independently ran MiXCR on the PCR reads; one entry per CDR3 protein. Here the sample spans fewer than 850,000 distinct CDR3 sequences, less than 35% being singletons. The specimen was blood. The receptors shown here come from a girl aged 10 to 17 with multiple sclerosis.

This clonotype was detected only a few times. The chain combines TRBV28 with TRBJ2-1; the D is unclear. Germline-derived CDR1 and CDR2 are MDHEN and SYDVKM. V gave up 2 bases and J gave up 9 bases, with 5 bases separating them. This CDR3 contains 11 residues. The CDR3 DNA reads as TGTGCCAGCAGTTTAAGGAGTGAGCAGTTCTTC. Encoded protein: CASSLRSEQFF.

CDR3 DNA: TGTGCCAGCACCGAACCGTACAGGGTGAACACTGAAGCTTTCTTT. This codes for CASTEPYRVNTEAFF. V gene TRBV6-1 combines with J gene TRBJ1-1, with a tentative D call TRBD1 (6 bases). Between the trimmed V and J ends, which lost 7 bases and 0 bases, there was a span of 15 bases. CDR1 and CDR2 from the germline V gene are MNHNS and SASEGT. This CDR3 has 15 residues.

This clonotype was detected only a few times. The chain recombines TRBV6-1 with TRBJ1-2, with D possibly matching TRBD1 (5 bases). Trimming took 1 base from V and 4 from J, leaving 10 bases between them. Germline V CDR1 and CDR2: MNHNS, SASEGT. This CDR3 has 14 amino acids. CDR3 region: CASSEGRDSYGYTF. CDR3 DNA sequence: TGTGCCAGCAGTGAAGGCCGGGACTCCTATGGCTACACCTTC.

This clonotype turned up a few times. The rearrangement joins TRBV6-2 or TRBV6-3 to TRBJ2-1; 9 bases are a match to TRBD2. The last part of the DNA fits TRBJ2-7 better; the J call may be wrong. This CDR3 spans 19 amino acids. Germline V gene data show CDR1 as MNHEY and CDR2 as SVGEGT. The CDR3 is CASSPLWASGTISYNEQYF. The DNA of the CDR3 is TGTGCCAGCAGCCCCCTCTGGGCTAGCGGGACCATCTCCTACAATGAGCAGTACTTC.

This clonotype has only a few counts. The genes are TRBV6-5 and TRBJ1-5; the D is unclear. Between the trimmed V and J ends, which lost 4 bases and 7 bases, there was a span of 23 bases. The CDR3 is 17 residues long. Germline V gene lookup returns CDR1 MNHEY and CDR2 SVGAGI. The CDR3 DNA is TGTGCCAGCAGTTGCGAGGCCGCCCTATTGGATGGGCAGCCCCAGCATTTT. As protein: CASSCEAALLDGQPQHF.

The sample holds a few counts of this clonotype. The chain links TRBV6-5 to TRBJ2-7, with D perhaps TRBD1 or TRBD2 (5 bases each). The germline gives CDR1 MNHEY, CDR2 SVGAGI. The V end lost 6 bases, the J end lost 1 base, and 16 bases lay between the germline ends. This CDR3 is 15 amino acids long. CDR3 sequence: CASRNGRGASYEQYF. The DNA for the CDR3 is TGTGCCAGCAGAAACGGAAGAGGGGCTTCCTACGAGCAGTACTTC.

This chain joins TRBV5-5 and TRBJ2-1, with 8 nucleotides matching TRBD2. The V and J ends lost 5 bases and 4 bases, in that order; junction bases with no gene match: 14. Germline lookup yields CDR1 SGHKS and CDR2 YYEKEE (reference sequence). The CDR3 runs 17 residues. CDR3 amino acids: CASSSGTRGGGYNEQFF. The CDR3, as DNA: TGTGCCAGCAGTTCAGGGACTAGGGGTGGAGGATACAATGAGCAGTTCTTC.

The chain recombines TRBV5-1 with TRBJ2-3, with 7 bases that match TRBD2. CDR3 length equals 14 residues. V was pared by 4 bases and J by 6 bases, with 8 bases of the junction left unmatched. In germline, CDR1 is SGHRS, CDR2 YFSETQ. DNA for the CDR3: TGCGCCAGCAGCGTAGGGCGCGGGAGCGATACGCAGTATTTT. Its protein product is CASSVGRGSDTQYF.

This chain joins TRBV6-5 and TRBJ2-3; TRBD1 is a possible D gene (5 bases). Germline lookup yields CDR1 MNHEY and CDR2 SVGAGI. The CDR3 is 15 amino acids. V was clipped by 3 bases and J by 5 bases, with 15 bases between them. The CDR3, as DNA: TGTGCCAGCAGTTATGGGGCAGGGCCGGAAGATACGCAGTATTTT. Translating it yields CASSYGAGPEDTQYF.